This T cell receptor (beta chain) was found in a study of a mutant IDH1 vaccine in newly diagnosed glioma. Study information: A roughly 62% male, 37.5% female split and a mean age of roughly 44 years characterized treated patients. Findings and limits, study-wide: Among patients, about 94% showed immune responses induced by the vaccine.

As to this clone: The antigen is undetermined.

Time point indicated: baseline, week 1 (first vaccination visit). Treatment defined: pre-vaccination baseline after standard-of-care therapy. Clones were read by immunoSEQ multiplex PCR, and TCRdb kept only the in-frame ones, dropping some. The sample contains some 68,000 clones, about four fifths of which appear only once. The TCR was taken from a man aged 45-65 years with glioma. Sequenced material: PBMCs, taken from a glioma patient treated with radiotherapy, temozolomide or both.

CDR3 nucleotides: TGCGCCAGCCGGACGGGGGAGGGTAACTATGGCTACACCTTC. Amino acids: CASRTGEGNYGYTF. The chain employs TRBV5-1 and TRBJ1-2; possibly TRBD1 for D (5 bases). Trimming took 7 bases from V and 1 from J, leaving 14 bases between them. This CDR3 has 14 residues. Germline lookup yields CDR1 SGHRS and CDR2 YFSETQ. The full variable domain, rest sourced from reference TRBV5-1 and TRBJ1-2, is KAGVTQTPRYLIKTRGQQVTLSCSPISGHRSVSWYQQTPGQGLQFLFEYFSETQRNKGNFPGRFSGRQFSNSRSEMNVSTLELGDSALYLCASRTGEGNYGYTFGSGTRLTVV.